This TCR beta chain appears in the sequencing data of a study of cytomegalovirus exposure and HLA in healthy donors. The CDR3 runs to 14 residues. CDR1 is MNHNY and CDR2 is SVGAGI in the germline V gene (reference sequence). Trimming removed 2 bases at V and 5 bases at J, with 9 bases between. Method: immunoSEQ multiplex PCR; TCRdb's copy keeps in-frame clones and lacks some. The sample shows about 190,000 clones, roughly 84% of them seen only once. The sequenced material came from PBMCs. The gene calls are TRBV6-6 and TRBJ2-2; D is possibly TRBD1 (6 bases). This clonotype was obtained from a young man in good health and CMV-seropositive. CDR3 sequence (DNA): TGTGCCAGCAGTTACGACAGGCGTACCGGGGAGCTGTTTTTT. Protein product: CASSYDRRTGELFF.